The T cell receptor (beta chain) described here comes from a study of blood T cell repertoires in COVID-19. Study summary: Nucleic acid was either cDNA or gDNA, and it came from T cells, B-cell-depleted T cells, or PBMCs.

This CDR3 is 14 amino acids long. Trimming cost V 7 bases and J 2 bases, with 12 bases left between them. CDR1 SNHLY and CDR2 FYNNEI come from the germline V gene. Source study methods: Amplification from reference gene primers served as the basis for estimated nucleated cell counts. The assay was immunoSEQ multiplex PCR, and TCRdb's table has in-frame clones only and misses some. V, J and clone size are taken as reported in that table, and D and trimming were inferred from the DNA itself. The repertoire holds 35,000 to 40,000 clones, with around four fifths as singletons. The clonotype comes from a man aged 50 or older with active COVID-19. This chain uses TRBV2 with TRBJ2-1; TRBD2 might be the D (7 bases). Specimen: peripheral blood. The CDR3 protein is CASNRGGAYNEQFF. For the CDR3, the DNA is TGTGCCAGCAATAGGGGGGGGGCCTACAATGAGCAGTTCTTC. The whole variable domain, remainder taken from reference TRBV2 and TRBJ2-1, is EPEVTQTPSHQVTQMGQEVILRCVPISNHLYFYWYRQILGQKVEFLVSFYNNEISEKSEIFDDQFSVERPDGSNFTLKIRSTKLEDSAMYFCASNRGGAYNEQFFGPGTRLTVL.